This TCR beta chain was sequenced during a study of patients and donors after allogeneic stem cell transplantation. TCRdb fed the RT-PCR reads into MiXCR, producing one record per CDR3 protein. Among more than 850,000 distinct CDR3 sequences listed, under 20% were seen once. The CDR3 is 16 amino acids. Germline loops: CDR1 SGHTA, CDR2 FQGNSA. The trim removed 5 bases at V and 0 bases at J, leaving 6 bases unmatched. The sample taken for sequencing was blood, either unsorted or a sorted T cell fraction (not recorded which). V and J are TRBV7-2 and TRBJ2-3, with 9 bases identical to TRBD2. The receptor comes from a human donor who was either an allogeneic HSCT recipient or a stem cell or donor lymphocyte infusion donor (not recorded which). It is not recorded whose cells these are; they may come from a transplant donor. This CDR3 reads CASSVSGGYSTDTQYF. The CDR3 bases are TGTGCCAGCAGCGTTAGCGGGGGATATAGCACAGATACGCAGTATTTT.